This T cell receptor beta chain is drawn from a study of T-cell memory formation after mild COVID-19 listed by TCRdb under 2021. The study in broad terms: Most TCR sequence clusters were specific to one of the two donors. The cohort comprised two young, previously healthy adult volunteers, one female and one male. T-cell clones expanding and contracting after mild COVID-19 in two donors were tracked by longitudinal TCRalpha and TCRbeta repertoire sequencing. What the research found in general, with its limitations: Some responding clones were detected in pre-infection memory, suggesting pre-existing cross-reactive memory T cells joined the SARS-CoV-2 response. Clones that contracted from day 15 to 85 showed balanced CD4/CD8 phenotypes, whereas a second wave of clones that expanded from day 15 to 37 leaned towards CD4+. The study covered only two mild cases, and larger cohorts including severe cases with pre-infection samples were considered necessary. SARS-CoV-2 specificity was not confirmed for the second-wave clones peaking on day 37. Contracting CD4+ clones were found mainly in CM and EM memory subsets, while CD8+ clones were enriched in EMRA.

CDR1 and CDR2, looked up from the germline V gene, are SGHTA and FQGNSA. The germline V and J ends show losses of 5 bases and 1 base respectively, and no gene match explains 3 bases of the junction. The CDR3 measures 15 amino acids from cysteine to phenylalanine. Only the CDR3 part of the read is kept: 45 bases, read in frame from the first base. Ficoll-Paque density gradient centrifugation was used to isolate PBMCs. TCRdb names Illumina NovaSeq 6000 as the instrument used. Using 5'RACE with constant-segment primers, TCRalpha and TCRbeta cDNA libraries were constructed, with sample barcodes and unique molecular identifiers added in the process. Trizol reagent was used to extract RNA from every sample. The libraries were amplified in two PCR steps, and the second step added a second sample barcode and Illumina TruSeq adapters. Libraries were sequenced on an Illumina NovaSeq with 2 x 150 bp paired-end reads. Per the original workflow: The reads were demultiplexed and collapsed into UMI-guided consensus sequences using migec v1.2.7. With mixcr v2.1.11, UMI consensuses were aligned to TRA and TRB V and J templates and assembled into clonotypes. A clonotype was counted as expanded or contracted only if both edgeR and NoisET called the change significant, with noise models trained on biological replicates. For edgeR calls, the cutoffs were a false discovery rate-adjusted p below 0.01 and a log2 fold-change threshold of 1. As an exploratory analysis of dynamics, PCA with hierarchical clustering was applied to max-normalized trajectories of the 1000 most abundant clonotypes. Each responding clone was given a CD4 or CD8 phenotype based on the CD4+ and CD8+ repertoires, which had been sequenced separately. TCRdb ran its own pipeline on the public reads, namely fastp trimming at Q25 and MiXCR clone calling, and kept in-frame beta chains. Entries are consolidated by CDR3 protein sequence, retaining the most common genes and DNA. The V and J calls and clone size are TCRdb's, not the authors'. Recorded for this sample are a few hundred thousand distinct CDR3 sequences; roughly a fifth of them occurred a single time. The top ten clones comprise roughly 20% of the sample.

On this clonotype itself: It has no known antigen specificity. Per-nucleotide qualities are absent, and no much larger clonotype sits a single base away.

The sequenced sample consisted of PBMCs or a T cell subset sorted from them (not recorded which). The chain was built from TRBV7-2 and TRBJ1-5; the junction holds 9 bases that match TRBD1. This TCR came from a man aged 18-30 years who had mild COVID-19 (a few samples of this study predate the infection). The sample titles of this study are shuffled in the database, so cell type and time point are left out; the donor was told from shared clones. The DNA is as follows: TGTGCCAGCAGCAGACAGGGGGTAAGCAATCAGCCCCAGCATTTT. Translated, this gives CASSRQGVSNQPQHF.